The entry below describes one TCR beta chain. Its antigen is not identified. A roughly 220 ng quantity of DNA, some 30,000 T cell genomes, went into the sorted-subset replicate PCRs. Generated by immunoSEQ multiplex PCR, the TCRdb table keeps only in-frame clones and is missing some. The sample contains 1,400,000 or so clones, approximately 98.5% of which appear only once. These data originate in a study of shared clonotypes between healthy human individuals. Everyone who donated was a Caucasian adult who lived in Nashville, Tennessee. V lost 0 bases to trimming and J lost 2 bases, with 18 bases between them. Germline V gene sequence: CDR1 SGHRS, CDR2 YFSETQ. This CDR3 has 18 residues. Study-wide results and caveats: Blood was the only sampled material, and tissue repertoires likely differ.

The rearrangement joins TRBV5-1 to TRBJ2-1; D is possibly TRBD1 (5 bases). The TCR was taken from a man under 40 in good health. Sequencing input: naive CD4+ T cells sorted from blood. Subset given: CD45RA+ positively selected. DNA of the CDR3: TGCGCCAGCAGCTTGGCCAATGTTGGGGCTGGTCCCTACAATGAGCAGTTCTTC. This codes for CASSLANVGAGPYNEQFF. The whole variable domain, remainder taken from reference TRBV5-1 and TRBJ2-1, is KAGVTQTPRYLIKTRGQQVTLSCSPISGHRSVSWYQQTPGQGLQFLFEYFSETQRNKGNFPGRFSGRQFSNSRSEMNVSTLELGDSALYLCASSLANVGAGPYNEQFFGPGTRLTVL.